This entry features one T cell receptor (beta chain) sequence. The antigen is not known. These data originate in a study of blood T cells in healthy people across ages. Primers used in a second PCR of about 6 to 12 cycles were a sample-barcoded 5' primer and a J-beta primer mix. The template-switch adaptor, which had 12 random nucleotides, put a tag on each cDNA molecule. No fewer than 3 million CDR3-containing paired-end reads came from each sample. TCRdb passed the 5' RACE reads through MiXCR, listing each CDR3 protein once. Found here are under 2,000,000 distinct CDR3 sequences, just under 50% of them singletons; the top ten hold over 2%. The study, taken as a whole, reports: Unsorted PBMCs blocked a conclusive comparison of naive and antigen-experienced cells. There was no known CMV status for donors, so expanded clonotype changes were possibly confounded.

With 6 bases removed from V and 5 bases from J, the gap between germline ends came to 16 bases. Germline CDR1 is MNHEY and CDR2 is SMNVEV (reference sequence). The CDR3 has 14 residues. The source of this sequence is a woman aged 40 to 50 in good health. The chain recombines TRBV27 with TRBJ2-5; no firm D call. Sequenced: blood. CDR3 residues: CASRARALGETQYF. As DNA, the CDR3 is TGTGCCAGCAGGGCCCGGGCTCTAGGGGAGACCCAGTACTTC.